The entry below describes one T cell receptor beta chain. Its matching antigen is unknown. The CDR3 contains 15 residues. The entry originates in a study of T-cell memory formation after mild COVID-19. General study points: The study found contracting CD4+ clones mainly in CM and EM and contracting CD8+ clones in EMRA. Unconfirmed was the SARS-CoV-2 specificity of second-wave clones that peaked on day 37.

TCRdb reanalysed the 5' RACE reads using MiXCR and keeps one entry per CDR3 protein. The sample carries 200,000 to 250,000 distinct CDR3 sequences, 8% to 10% recorded once. This TCR was recovered from a man between 18 and 35 years old who had mild COVID-19 (a few samples of this study predate the infection). Cell type and time point are not known. Sample: PBMCs or a T cell subset sorted from them (not recorded which). V is TRBV1 and J is TRBJ2-7; the table's D call of TRBD2 was not tested on the DNA. TRBV1 is designated a pseudogene. CDR3 residues: CTSSRVASVYYEQYV. DNA for the CDR3: TGCACCAGCAGCCGGGTTGCTAGCGTATACTACGAGCAGTACGTC.